The 27 T cell receptor beta chains given below trace back to one sample, sequenced in a study of cytomegalovirus exposure and HLA in healthy donors. The PCR contained 60 Vbeta and 13 Jbeta primers. Repertoires were generated with immunoSEQ multiplex PCR, while TCRdb's copy carries only in-frame clones and drops some. The sample holds tens of thousands of clones, 78% seen once. The sequencing input was PBMCs. These receptors all come from a male donor in good health and CMV-seropositive.

The chain is built from TRBV5-4 and TRBJ2-6; TRBD2 matches 7 bases. V lost 0 bases and J lost 3; bases outside the gene matches: 3. This CDR3 contains 16 residues. Germline CDR1 SGHNT, CDR2 YYREEE (reference sequence). The chain's CDR3 is CASSLVGGDGANVLTF. CDR3 sequence (DNA): TGTGCCAGCAGCTTGGTGGGGGGGGATGGGGCCAACGTCCTGACTTTC.

The chain uses TRBV15 and TRBJ2-3; D unresolved. The V end was cut by 6 bases, the J end by 1 base, with 11 bases between. Germline CDR1 and CDR2: LNHNV and YYDKDF (reference sequence). The CDR3 is 14 amino acids. The CDR3 here is CATRAASRTDTQYF. CDR3 DNA: TGTGCCACCAGGGCGGCGAGCCGCACAGATACGCAGTATTTT.

V usage is TRBV11-2 and J usage is TRBJ1-3; tentatively, D is TRBD1 (6 bases). The germline V gene has CDR1 SGHAT and CDR2 FQNNGV. V was trimmed by 5 bases and J by 4 bases, leaving 21 bases between them. The CDR3 has 17 amino acids. CDR3 DNA: TGTGCCAGCAGCAAAATGTTGATATGGGGACAAGGAAACACCATATATTTT. It encodes CASSKMLIWGQGNTIYF.

CDR3: CASSMGLASVGEQYF. The CDR3 nucleotides read TGTGCCAGTAGTATGGGACTAGCATCCGTGGGCGAGCAGTACTTC. The rearrangement joins TRBV19 to TRBJ2-7; 9 bases align to TRBD2. This CDR3 contains 15 residues. CDR1 and CDR2 (germline): LNHDA, SQIVND (reference sequence). After removal of 3 bases from V and 6 bases from J, the junction contained 9 bases not matched to a gene.

This chain joins TRBV7-2 and TRBJ2-7; 8 bases align to TRBD1. This CDR3 comprises 15 residues. Germline assignment: CDR1 SGHTA and CDR2 FQGNSA. The trim removed 4 bases at V and 0 bases at J, leaving 5 bases unmatched. The CDR3 loop reads CASSSRTGSSYEQYF. Here the CDR3 DNA reads TGTGCCAGCAGCTCCAGGACAGGGAGCTCCTACGAGCAGTACTTC.

This clone has only a few counts. The DNA of the CDR3 is TGTGCCAGCAGCTCCAATAATCAGCCCCAGCATTTT. Encoded protein: CASSSNNQPQHF. The chain employs TRBV7-2 and TRBJ1-5; no reliable D call. CDR1 SGHTA and CDR2 FQGNSA come from the germline V gene. Trimming removed 4 bases from V and 4 bases from J, with 5 bases in between. The CDR3 has 12 residues.

The genes are TRBV4-3 and TRBJ1-2; TRBD1 might be the D (6 bases). V was shortened by 3 bases and J by 8 bases, with 13 bases between the two germline ends. Per the germline V gene, CDR1 is LGHNA and CDR2 is YSLEER. CDR3 size: 13 residues. This chain's CDR3 is CASSQTGRGGYTF. CDR3 nucleotides: TGCGCCAGCAGCCAGACAGGCCGTGGGGGCTACACCTTC.

The chain couples TRBV19 to TRBJ1-5; unclear D gene. V was cut by 5 bases and J by 0 bases, with 11 bases left in between. Germline loops: CDR1 LNHDA, CDR2 SQIVND (reference sequence). CDR3 length: 15 amino acids. The CDR3 DNA follows: TGTGCCAGTAGTTTGGCCAGTCGTAGCAATCAGCCCCAGCATTTT. Amino acids: CASSLASRSNQPQHF.

This clone was seen only a few times. The chain employs TRBV5-1 and TRBJ1-2; TRBD1 agrees at 10 bases. The CDR3 loop spans 13 amino acids. V was pared by 4 bases and J by 6 bases, with 3 bases of the junction left unmatched. The germline V gene encodes CDR1 SGHRS and CDR2 YFSETQ. In nucleotides, the CDR3 is TGCGCCAGCAGCATGGGACAGGGGAATGGCTACACCTTC. It specifies CASSMGQGNGYTF.

The CDR3 sequence is CASSSSTGGQVYEQYF. DNA for the CDR3: TGTGCCAGCAGTTCGAGTACAGGGGGACAGGTGTACGAGCAGTACTTC. The chain uses TRBV6-5 and TRBJ2-7, with 8 bases lining up with TRBD1. There are 16 residues in the CDR3. The V segment lost 4 bases and the J segment 4 bases; nucleotides outside the gene matches: 12. Germline assignment: CDR1 MNHEY and CDR2 SVGAGI.

Comments on this clone: One end of the junction fails to match germline, which may point to a read error. The same CDR3 also results from other DNA sequences found in this sample. The chain carries TRBV6-1 and TRBJ2-3; the D is unclear. The CDR3 covers 13 residues. Looked up from germline, CDR1 is MNHNS and CDR2 is SASEGT. The CDR3: CASNFADTDTQYF. The CDR3 DNA reads TGCGCCAGCAATTTCGCGGACACAGATACGCAGTATTTT.

The rearrangement links TRBV6-1 to TRBJ1-4; perhaps TRBD1 as D (6 bases). Trimming pared 4 bases from V and 7 bases from J, leaving 13 bases between. Germline CDR1 reads MNHNS; CDR2 reads SASEGT. This CDR3 is built from 14 residues. In DNA, the CDR3 is TGTGCCAGCAGTGGGACAGTTAGTAGTGAAAAACTGTTTTTT. This gives the protein CASSGTVSSEKLFF.

J is TRBJ2-7 and V is TRBV20-1; the match to TRBD2 covers 8 bases. There are 10 residues in the CDR3. Germline assignment: CDR1 DFQATT and CDR2 SNEGSKA (reference sequence). V trimming: 6 bases; J trimming: 7 bases; junction bases outside the gene matches: 2. The chain's CDR3 is CSAGTREQYF. CDR3 DNA: TGCAGTGCCGGGACTAGAGAGCAGTACTTC.

The V and J genes are TRBV18 and TRBJ1-4; 7 positions match TRBD1. Germline V CDR1 and CDR2: KGHSH, LQKENI. Trimming removed 8 bases from V and 1 base from J; junction bases left unmatched: 4. The CDR3 sequence is 14 residues long. The CDR3 sequence: CASHRTGTNEKLFF. Written as DNA, the CDR3 is TGTGCCAGCCACCGGACAGGAACTAATGAAAAACTGTTTTTT.

This clone appeared a single time. This chain uses TRBV5-8 with TRBJ1-5; possibly TRBD1 for D (6 bases). Per germline, CDR1 SGHTS and CDR2 YDEGEE. Trimming removed 6 bases from V and 2 bases from J, with 15 bases in between. This CDR3 has 15 residues. The CDR3 DNA reads as TGTGCCAGCACCCCTTTAAGGACAGGCAATCAGCCCCAGCATTTT. Amino acids: CASTPLRTGNQPQHF.

V and J are TRBV30 and TRBJ2-1; 9 bases are shared with TRBD1. The J segment lost 16 bases and the V segment lost 3 bases, leaving 10 bases of the junction unmatched. The CDR3 totals 12 residues. In germline, CDR1 is GTSNPN, CDR2 SVGIG (reference sequence). The CDR3 protein is CAWRETGTGYFF. In nucleotides, the CDR3 is TGTGCCTGGAGAGAGACCGGGACAGGGTACTTCTTC.

This clone has more than one count but fewer than ten. This chain uses TRBV10-2 with TRBJ1-3; tentative D call: TRBD1 (6 bases). Germline V gives CDR1 WSHSY, CDR2 SAAADI. The CDR3 length is 14 residues. The V end was cut by 5 bases, the J end by 0 bases, with 8 bases between. CDR3 in DNA: TGCGCCAGCAGTAGGGGGTTCTCTGGAAACACCATATATTTT. Amino acid sequence: CASSRGFSGNTIYF.

The chain carries TRBV5-1 and TRBJ2-5; D unresolved. CDR3 size: 14 residues. Trimming shortened V by 1 base and J by 0 bases, and 7 bases separated the two germline ends. The germline V gene has CDR1 SGHRS and CDR2 YFSETQ. CDR3 sequence: CASSLFTDQETQYF. The CDR3 DNA is TGCGCCAGCAGCTTGTTTACAGACCAAGAGACCCAGTACTTC.

The chain couples TRBV7-8 to TRBJ1-1; 8 bases are a match to TRBD1. CDR1 is SGHVS and CDR2 is FQNEAQ in the germline V gene. This CDR3 is 15 amino acids long. With 4 bases clipped from V and 4 bases from J, the junction kept 8 bases outside the gene matches. CDR3 region: CASSWGGTGLTEAFF. DNA of the CDR3: TGTGCCAGCAGCTGGGGCGGGACAGGTCTCACTGAAGCTTTCTTT.

The V gene is TRBV15, the J gene TRBJ1-2; weak D call: TRBD1 (5 bases). There are 13 residues in the CDR3. The germline V and J ends were trimmed by 0 bases and 8 bases, with 10 bases remaining between them. The germline gives CDR1 LNHNV, CDR2 YYDKDF (reference sequence). CDR3 sequence: CATSRDTGGGYTF. The CDR3 nucleotides read TGTGCCACCAGCAGAGACACGGGGGGAGGCTACACCTTC. Based on the CDR3 plus reference TRBV15 and TRBJ1-2, the full variable domain is DAMVIQNPRYQVTQFGKPVTLSCSQTLNHNVMYWYQQKSSQAPKLLFHYYDKDFNNEADTPDNFQSRRPNTSFCFLDIRSPGLGDTAMYLCATSRDTGGGYTFGSGTRLTVV.

This sequence joins TRBV5-6 and TRBJ2-2; unclear D gene. The CDR3 extends over 13 amino acids. From germline, CDR1 is SGHDT and CDR2 YYEEEE. The germline V and J ends were trimmed by 0 bases and 3 bases, with 3 bases remaining between them. CDR3 DNA: TGTGCCAGCAGCTTGGTCGACACCGGGGAGCTGTTTTTT. This translates into CASSLVDTGELFF.

This chain uses TRBV29-1 with TRBJ2-7, with 9 nucleotides matching TRBD1. The ends lost 7 bases at V and 4 bases at J; junction bases unmatched: 8. Germline lookup yields CDR1 SQVTM and CDR2 ANQGSEA. The CDR3 totals 13 residues. This CDR3 reads CSAPGQGFYEQYF. Written as DNA, the CDR3 is TGCAGCGCTCCCGGACAGGGGTTTTACGAGCAGTACTTC.

V is TRBV29-1 and J is TRBJ2-7; a possible D gene is TRBD2 (5 bases). Trimming left V 1 base short and J 7 bases short, with 17 bases between. CDR1 is SQVTM and CDR2 is ANQGSEA in the germline V gene. The CDR3 sequence is 14 residues long. CDR3 amino acids: CSVEVGYPGMEQYF. In DNA form, the CDR3 reads TGCAGCGTTGAAGTTGGGTACCCGGGGATGGAGCAGTACTTC.

CDR3 coding DNA: TGTGCCAGCAGCTTGACTCCAAGCTCTGGAAACACCATATATTTT. Residues: CASSLTPSSGNTIYF. The V call is TRBV5-6, the J call TRBJ1-3; D uncertain. The V end lost 1 base, the J end lost 0 bases, and 8 bases lay between the germline ends. The germline V gene encodes CDR1 SGHDT and CDR2 YYEEEE. The CDR3 is 15 amino acids.

This clone came up a few times. J is TRBJ2-1 and V is TRBV25-1; D unresolved. CDR1 and CDR2 from the germline V gene are MGHDK and SYGVNS. V lost 7 bases and J lost 8, with 15 bases in between. The CDR3 spans 13 residues. The DNA for the CDR3 is TGTGCCAGCACCCCGGTCCTATTGGATGAGCAGTTCTTC. This codes for CASTPVLLDEQFF. The full variable domain, in which reference TRBV25-1 and TRBJ2-1 provide the parts outside the CDR3, is EADIYQTPRYLVIGTGKKITLECSQTMGHDKMYWYQQDPGMELHLIHYSYGVNSTEKGDLSSESTVSRIRTEHFPLTLESARPSHTSQYLCASTPVLLDEQFFGPGTRLTVL.

This sequence joins TRBV11-2 and TRBJ1-6; 8 bases fit TRBD1. Trimming removed 1 base from V and 9 bases from J; junction bases left unmatched: 11. CDR3 length equals 17 residues. Germline values: CDR1 SGHAT, CDR2 FQNNGV. The chain's CDR3 is CASSLVATGTGTSPLHF. The CDR3 nucleotides read TGTGCCAGCAGCTTAGTAGCCACCGGGACAGGTACTTCACCCCTCCACTTT.

The J gene is TRBJ2-7, the V gene TRBV4-3; the match to TRBD2 covers 8 bases. CDR3 length: 16 residues. The V gene end was trimmed by 1 base and the J gene end by 0 bases; junction bases not matched to a gene: 5. CDR1 is LGHNA, CDR2 YSLEER, per germline. Here the CDR3 DNA reads TGCGCCAGCAGCCAAGGACTAGCGACGAGCTCCTACGAGCAGTACTTC. This translates into CASSQGLATSSYEQYF.